These 30 T cell receptor beta chains were sequenced from one sample in a study of human T cells and chemical hapten exposure. TCRdb passed the RACE reads through MiXCR, listing each CDR3 protein once. The table has under 400,000 distinct CDR3 sequences, roughly 5% seen once. The time point: pre-sensitization, week 0. Documented treatment: therapeutic diphenylcyclopropenone sensitization with weekly scalp DPC. The source material was whole blood, sampled in connection with sensitization to the hapten diphenylcyclopropenone (DPC). The receptors stem from a woman aged 50 to 65 with alopecia areata. Some clones in this sample may be carry-over from other donors' samples.

There are a few counts of this clonotype. CDR3 residues: CSARDLVANYGYTF. CDR3 nucleotides: TGCAGTGCTAGAGATCTCGTAGCTAACTATGGCTACACCTTC. The V and J genes are TRBV20-1 and TRBJ1-2; D is ambiguous. The CDR3 runs to 14 residues. The germline gives CDR1 DFQATT, CDR2 SNEGSKA (reference sequence). V lost 0 bases and J 0 bases, leaving 8 bases between the germline ends.

V is TRBV2 and J is TRBJ1-6; D not resolved. This CDR3 comprises 13 residues. The V end was cut by 6 bases, the J end by 8 bases, with 11 bases between. CDR1 SNHLY and CDR2 FYNNEI come from the germline V gene. The DNA for the CDR3 is TGTGCCAGCAGATCCAAGGAAGATTCACCCCTCCACTTT. Protein product: CASRSKEDSPLHF. Combining the CDR3 with reference TRBV2 and TRBJ1-6 gives the whole variable domain EPEVTQTPSHQVTQMGQEVILRCVPISNHLYFYWYRQILGQKVEFLVSFYNNEISEKSEIFDDQFSVERPDGSNFTLKIRSTKLEDSAMYFCASRSKEDSPLHFGNGTRLTVT.

This clonotype has more than one count but fewer than ten. The chain joins TRBV12-3 or TRBV12-4 to TRBJ1-3; 8 positions agree with TRBD1. V lost 6 bases, J lost 3 bases, and 13 bases stayed unmatched. This CDR3 has 17 residues. CDR3 in amino acids: CASSYSRQGIYGNTIYF. For the CDR3, the DNA is TGTGCCAGCAGCTACTCCAGACAGGGGATCTATGGAAACACCATATATTTT.

There are many counts of this clonotype. This chain links TRBV27 with TRBJ1-1; tentative D call: TRBD1 (5 bases). There are 13 residues in the CDR3. V dropped 0 bases and J dropped 6 bases, with 8 bases sitting between them. Per the germline V gene, CDR1 is MNHEY and CDR2 is SMNVEV (reference sequence). The DNA for the CDR3 is TGTGCCAGCAGTTTATCGAGGGGCGCTGAAGCTTTCTTT. Its protein is CASSLSRGAEAFF.

In this sample, this clonotype turned up a few times. The chain couples TRBV29-1 to TRBJ1-1; D is uncertain. This CDR3 has 13 amino acids. The germline CDR1 and CDR2 sequences are SQVTM and ANQGSEA. Trimming took 3 bases from V and 1 from J, leaving 9 bases between them. DNA of the CDR3: TGCAGCGTTGATTCGGGGTCGAACACTGAAGCTTTCTTT. Its translation is CSVDSGSNTEAFF. The full variable domain, its missing parts supplied by reference TRBV29-1 and TRBJ1-1, is SAVISQKPSRDICQRGTSLTIQCQVDSQVTMMFWYRQQPGQSLTLIATANQGSEATYESGFVIDKFPISRPNLTFSTLTVSNMSPEDSSIYLCSVDSGSNTEAFFGQGTRLTVV.

This clonotype was detected ten times or more. The gene calls are TRBV24-1 and TRBJ2-2; D gene unclear. CDR1 and CDR2 from the germline V gene are KGHDR and SFDVKD. The CDR3 has 13 amino acids. V lost 4 bases and J lost 3, with 5 bases in between. The CDR3 protein is CATSDRYTGELFF. Written as DNA, the CDR3 is TGTGCCACCAGTGACAGATACACCGGGGAGCTGTTTTTT.

This clonotype has more than one count but fewer than ten. The chain employs TRBV12-3 or TRBV12-4 and TRBJ1-4; 12 bases fit TRBD1. This CDR3 region has 17 residues. The trim removed 5 bases at V and 2 bases at J, leaving 6 bases unmatched. CDR3 residues: CASSPWDRGPTNEKLFF. Here the CDR3 DNA reads TGTGCCAGCAGTCCCTGGGACAGGGGGCCGACTAATGAAAAACTGTTTTTT.

Many counts were recorded for this clonotype. The V call is TRBV20-1, the J call TRBJ1-4; D may be TRBD1 (5 bases). From germline, CDR1 is DFQATT and CDR2 SNEGSKA (reference sequence). The ends were cut back, 1 base at V and 0 bases at J, with 6 bases in the middle. The CDR3 is made up of 14 amino acids. CDR3 DNA sequence: TGCAGTGCTAGAGGGGGACCAACTAATGAAAAACTGTTTTTT. The encoded protein is CSARGGPTNEKLFF.

This clonotype was recorded a few times. The gene calls are TRBV20-1 and TRBJ1-2; D is unresolved. The germline gives CDR1 DFQATT, CDR2 SNEGSKA (reference sequence). The CDR3 is made up of 13 amino acids. Trimming shortened V by 0 bases and J by 7 bases, and 12 bases separated the two germline ends. The CDR3 sequence is CSARDGEIGGYTF. The CDR3 bases are TGCAGTGCTAGAGACGGGGAGATTGGTGGCTACACCTTC.

There are many counts of this clonotype. The chain uses TRBV29-1 and TRBJ2-1, with 10 nucleotides matching TRBD2. The CDR3 has 14 residues. V shed 1 base and J 6 bases; nucleotides not matched to a gene: 3. Germline CDR1 reads SQVTM; CDR2 reads ANQGSEA. The CDR3 loop reads CSVEGLAGVNEQFF. DNA for the CDR3: TGCAGCGTTGAAGGGCTAGCGGGAGTCAATGAGCAGTTCTTC.

Many counts were recorded for this clonotype. The gene calls are TRBV7-9 and TRBJ2-5, with 13 nucleotides matching TRBD2. The trim removed 4 bases at V and 2 bases at J, leaving 13 bases unmatched. Germline assignment: CDR1 SEHNR and CDR2 FQNEAQ (reference sequence). The CDR3 length is 19 residues. This CDR3 is CASSWKLAGGPRGQETQYF. CDR3 in DNA: TGTGCCAGCAGCTGGAAACTAGCGGGAGGGCCGAGAGGGCAAGAGACCCAGTACTTC.

This rearrangement joins TRBV12-3 or TRBV12-4 to TRBJ2-3; perhaps TRBD2 as D (5 bases). V was clipped by 7 bases and J by 5 bases, with 22 bases between them. CDR3 length equals 16 residues. The CDR3 bases are TGTGCCAGCAACTGGGGAGCGGCCCGAGGAGGAGATACGCAGTATTTT. Its translation is CASNWGAARGGDTQYF.

This rearrangement joins TRBV4-2 to TRBJ1-2; 8 bases align to TRBD1. Unmatched junction bases numbered 12, after V lost 3 bases and J lost 12 bases. This CDR3 region has 14 residues. CDR1 LGHNA and CDR2 YNFKEQ come from the germline V gene. CDR3 protein: CASSQSGTGADNTF. The CDR3, as DNA: TGTGCCAGCAGCCAGTCCGGGACAGGTGCAGACAACACCTTC.

The rearrangement uses TRBV2 and TRBJ2-6, with no clear D. The V end lost 2 bases, the J end lost 2 bases, and 7 bases lay between the germline ends. The germline gives CDR1 SNHLY, CDR2 FYNNEI. The CDR3 runs to 15 residues. CDR3 in DNA: TGTGCCAGCAGTGAAACGGGTGCTGGGGCCAACGTCCTGACTTTC. Protein product: CASSETGAGANVLTF.

In this sample, this clonotype turned up many times. The rearrangement uses TRBV10-3 and TRBJ2-2; D might be TRBD1 (6 bases). The CDR3 spans 15 residues. The V gene lost 3 bases and the J gene lost 5 bases, with 13 bases spanning the gap. Germline lookup yields CDR1 ENHRY and CDR2 SYGVKD. The CDR3 spells CAISEIRGGTGELFF. DNA for the CDR3: TGTGCCATCAGTGAAATCAGGGGCGGAACCGGGGAGCTGTTTTTT.

At least ten counts were recorded for this clonotype. The rearrangement links TRBV7-7 to TRBJ2-7; D perhaps matches TRBD2 (6 bases). From germline, CDR1 is SSHAT and CDR2 FNYEAQ (reference sequence). Trimming shortened V by 5 bases and J by 1 base, and 12 bases separated the two germline ends. This CDR3 has 14 residues. The CDR3 DNA is TGTGCCAGCAGCCCCGGGACTCAGTCCTACGAGCAGTACTTC. Its translation: CASSPGTQSYEQYF.

This clonotype was detected ten times or more. The chain joins TRBV29-1 to TRBJ2-7, with TRBD2 matching over 10 bases. CDR3 size: 16 residues. Germline V CDR1 and CDR2: SQVTM, ANQGSEA. V lost 6 bases and J lost 1; bases outside the gene matches: 12. The CDR3 sequence: CSVQSPLAGDSYEQYF. CDR3 in DNA: TGCAGCGTCCAAAGTCCGCTAGCGGGGGATTCCTACGAGCAGTACTTC.

In this sample, this clonotype turned up a few times. The gene calls are TRBV23-1 and TRBJ2-6, with D perhaps matching TRBD2 (6 bases). TRBV23-1 is given ORF status, its function remaining uncertain. Deletions cut 0 bases from V and 2 bases from J, with 17 bases between. This CDR3 is built from 19 residues. The DNA for the CDR3 is TGCGCCAGCAGTCAATCCGGGGGACCCCGGGGCCCTGGGGCCAACGTCCTGACTTTC. Amino acids: CASSQSGGPRGPGANVLTF.

This clonotype came up many times. This chain joins TRBV6-1 and TRBJ1-4; no reliable D call. Germline lookup yields CDR1 MNHNS and CDR2 SASEGT. Trimming stripped 1 base from V and 7 bases from J, with 13 bases between. The CDR3 sequence is 15 residues long. The CDR3 reads CASSEGTGSAEKLFF. CDR3 coding DNA: TGTGCCAGCAGTGAAGGGACCGGAAGCGCTGAAAAACTGTTTTTT.

The sample holds a few counts of this clonotype. CDR3 sequence: CASSFPGTGSNEQFF. CDR3 DNA: TGTGCCAGCAGTTTCCCCGGGACAGGGAGCAATGAGCAGTTCTTC. The chain employs TRBV28 and TRBJ2-1, with 9 positions matching TRBD1. The CDR3 contains 15 residues. V gave up 3 bases and J gave up 6 bases; unmatched junction bases: 6. Germline lookup yields CDR1 MDHEN and CDR2 SYDVKM.

This clonotype was counted many times. CDR3 nucleotides: TGTGCCAGCAGCCCATCTATCAGGGGAGGCTCTTACTTAGAGACCCAGTACTTC. It yields the protein CASSPSIRGGSYLETQYF. The V and J genes are TRBV7-8 and TRBJ2-5, with D perhaps TRBD1 or TRBD2 (6 bases each). With 5 bases removed from V and 4 bases from J, the gap between germline ends came to 26 bases. The CDR3 extends over 18 amino acids. Per the germline V gene, CDR1 is SGHVS and CDR2 is FQNEAQ.

The chain combines TRBV7-9 with TRBJ2-5; possibly TRBD1 or TRBD2 for D (5 bases each). V lost 5 bases, J lost 3 bases, and 16 bases lay in between. Germline assignment: CDR1 SEHNR and CDR2 FQNEAQ (reference sequence). CDR3 length equals 15 residues. CDR3 nucleotides: TGTGCCAGCAGCCACCGGGACCGCCAGGAAGAGACCCAGTACTTC. Translation gives CASSHRDRQEETQYF.

In this sample, this clonotype turned up many times. The chain carries TRBV20-1 and TRBJ2-7; 12 bases line up with TRBD2. Germline V gene sequence: CDR1 DFQATT, CDR2 SNEGSKA (reference sequence). The CDR3 spans 16 residues. J gave up 0 bases and V 5 bases, and 8 bases lay outside the gene matches. CDR3 in DNA: TGCAGTGCTCCCCCCCCTAGCGGGAGGGCCTCCTACGAGCAGTACTTC. This encodes CSAPPPSGRASYEQYF.

DNA for the CDR3: TGTGCCAGCAGCTTGGAGGGCCGGGGTTTAGAGACCCAGTACTTC. This translates into CASSLEGRGLETQYF. This chain joins TRBV5-6 and TRBJ2-5; D is perhaps TRBD2 (5 bases). CDR1 is SGHDT and CDR2 is YYEEEE in the germline V gene. V lost 0 bases and J lost 4, with 13 bases in between. The CDR3 runs 15 residues.

This clonotype was counted ten times or more. V and J are TRBV5-1 and TRBJ2-3; D is unresolved. The CDR3 is 14 residues long. The V and J ends lost 2 bases and 0 bases respectively, with 7 bases between them. Germline CDR1 reads SGHRS; CDR2 reads YFSETQ. The CDR3 sequence is CASSFGPSTDTQYF. Written as DNA, the CDR3 is TGCGCCAGCAGCTTCGGGCCGAGCACAGATACGCAGTATTTT.

The chain has TRBV20-1 and TRBJ1-5; D possibly corresponds to TRBD1 (5 bases). CDR1 DFQATT and CDR2 SNEGSKA come from the germline V gene (reference sequence). The CDR3 length is 14 residues. Trimming left V 1 base short and J 7 bases short, with 14 bases between. As DNA, the CDR3 is TGCAGTGCTAGAGGCTCAGGGAGCGAACAGCCCCAGCATTTT. This gives the protein CSARGSGSEQPQHF.

This clonotype showed up many times. The chain joins TRBV10-3 to TRBJ1-1, with D maybe TRBD1 (5 bases). CDR1 is ENHRY and CDR2 is SYGVKD in the germline V gene. There are 16 residues in the CDR3. V was clipped by 2 bases and J by 4 bases, with 17 bases between them. The CDR3 bases are TGTGCCATCAGTGAGATTTGGCAGGGAGGGAGCACTGAAGCTTTCTTT. It codes for CAISEIWQGGSTEAFF.

This clonotype showed up just a few times. The chain couples TRBV3-1 to TRBJ2-1; a possible D gene is TRBD2 (6 bases). The CDR3 totals 14 residues. Per germline, CDR1 LGHDT and CDR2 YNNKEL (reference sequence). Trimming pared 1 base from V and 7 bases from J, leaving 11 bases between. The CDR3 is CASSQAGASNEQFF. The CDR3, as DNA: TGTGCCAGCAGCCAAGCGGGAGCAAGTAATGAGCAGTTCTTC.

This clonotype was detected many times. The chain links TRBV7-8 to TRBJ2-1, with 7 bases fitting TRBD2. CDR1 and CDR2 from the germline V gene are SGHVS and FQNEAQ. The CDR3 consists of 12 residues. The J segment lost 12 bases and the V segment lost 1 base, leaving 3 bases of the junction unmatched. CDR3 sequence reads: CASSLVAGLQFF. CDR3 bases: TGTGCCAGCAGCTTAGTAGCGGGTCTGCAGTTCTTC.

Many counts were recorded for this clonotype. This chain connects TRBV3-1 to TRBJ2-2; the match to TRBD1 covers 7 bases. Germline CDR1 LGHDT, CDR2 YNNKEL (reference sequence). After removal of 4 bases from V and 5 bases from J, the junction contained 7 bases not matched to a gene. CDR3 size: 15 residues. CDR3 nucleotides: TGTGCCAGCAGCCCAAGGGGGCGCAGAACCGGGGAGCTGTTTTTT. Amino acid sequence: CASSPRGRRTGELFF.